The sequence of this T cell receptor beta chain was determined in a study of blood T cell repertoires in COVID-19. Only in-frame clones appear in the TCRdb table, and some are missing; sequencing was by immunoSEQ multiplex PCR. The data hold about 98,000 clones, with 84% observed a single time. This CDR3 spans 21 amino acids. With V trimmed by 0 bases and J by 3 bases, 18 bases remained unmatched. Germline assignment: CDR1 SGHDN and CDR2 FVKESK. The chain uses TRBV14 and TRBJ2-4; TRBD1 agrees at 9 bases. This receptor was obtained from a man aged 40-49 years with active or convalescent COVID-19. Source material: peripheral blood. CDR3 region: CASSQDRYTGGTLNRKNIQYF. The CDR3 bases are TGTGCCAGCAGCCAAGACCGTTATACAGGGGGCACTTTAAACCGCAAAAACATTCAGTACTTC.